A single sample gave rise to the 16 T cell receptor beta chains below, sequenced in a study of response to subunit inactivated influenza vaccine. Using its own MiXCR run on the RT-PCR reads, TCRdb lists one record per CDR3 protein. The sample contains 500,000 to 550,000 distinct CDR3 sequences, around 21% of which appear only once. The data also belong to a second study, concerning T cells expressing NK-cell markers. From that study: TCR beta cDNA was made by 5'RACE template switching with UMIs.

The sample in question was CD4+ T cells sorted from PBMCs, obtained roughly 13 days after vaccination. Every receptor here comes from a man over 45 who received an inactivated influenza vaccine.

The chain links TRBV3-1 to TRBJ1-2; D remains unclear. Trimming removed 1 base at V and 7 bases at J, with 4 bases between. The CDR3 is 11 amino acids. The germline V gene encodes CDR1 LGHDT and CDR2 YNNKEL (reference sequence). The CDR3 DNA follows: TGTGCCAGCAGCCAAGTGGGTGGCTACACCTTC. This encodes CASSQVGGYTF. The complete variable domain, with remaining parts taken from reference TRBV3-1 and TRBJ1-2, reads DTAVSQTPKYLVTQMGNDKSIKCEQNLGHDTMYWYKQDSKKFLKIMFSYNNKELIINETVPNRFSPKSPDKAHLNLHINSLELGDSAVYFCASSQVGGYTFGSGTRLTVV.

The gene calls are TRBV6-1 and TRBJ2-6; 8 bases are shared with TRBD2. Germline loops: CDR1 MNHNS, CDR2 SASEGT. The CDR3 spans 18 residues. Trimming took 5 bases from V and 0 from J; bases not matched to a gene: 9. The CDR3 is CASSPLKRGSSGANVLTF. DNA of the CDR3: TGTGCCAGCAGTCCTCTAAAGCGGGGGAGCTCTGGGGCCAACGTCCTGACTTTC.

The J gene is TRBJ2-1, the V gene TRBV7-9; 7 bases fit TRBD1. J lost 3 bases, V lost 5 bases, and 10 bases had no gene match. Looked up from germline, CDR1 is SEHNR and CDR2 is FQNEAQ (reference sequence). The length of the CDR3 is 16 residues. CDR3 in amino acids: CASSHGRTGLYNEQFF. CDR3 DNA sequence: TGTGCCAGCAGCCACGGACGGACAGGCCTCTACAATGAGCAGTTCTTC.

The J gene is TRBJ2-3, the V gene TRBV4-3; the match to TRBD2 covers 7 bases. Germline V lookup: CDR1 LGHNA, CDR2 YSLEER. CDR3 length: 16 residues. The V segment lost 0 bases and the J segment 7 bases; nucleotides outside the gene matches: 10. The CDR3 coding sequence is TGCGCCAGCAGCCAAGATCGTGGCGGGAGTTTGAATACGCAGTATTTT. It yields the protein CASSQDRGGSLNTQYF.

The chain links TRBV5-1 to TRBJ2-5, with D perhaps TRBD1 (6 bases). CDR1 and CDR2 from the germline V gene are SGHRS and YFSETQ. The CDR3 consists of 14 residues. Trimming removed 3 bases from V and 5 bases from J, with 14 bases in between. Here the CDR3 reads CASSWGTKGETQYF. The CDR3 bases are TGCGCCAGCAGCTGGGGGACAAAAGGGGAGACCCAGTACTTC. Using reference TRBV5-1 and TRBJ2-5 for the parts outside the CDR3, the full variable domain is KAGVTQTPRYLIKTRGQQVTLSCSPISGHRSVSWYQQTPGQGLQFLFEYFSETQRNKGNFPGRFSGRQFSNSRSEMNVSTLELGDSALYLCASSWGTKGETQYFGPGTRLLVL.

This clonotype was detected a few times. V gene TRBV4-3 combines with J gene TRBJ2-2; TRBD1 agrees at 9 bases. V dropped 4 bases and J dropped 7; count of bases not matched to a gene: 7. CDR3 size: 15 residues. Germline loops: CDR1 LGHNA, CDR2 YSLEER. CDR3 coding DNA: TGCGCCAGCAGCCCGGGGGACAGGGTTTTCGGGGAGCTGTTTTTT. Its protein product is CASSPGDRVFGELFF.

The V and J genes are TRBV15 and TRBJ2-5; 7 nucleotides agree with TRBD1. Germline V gene sequence: CDR1 LNHNV, CDR2 YYDKDF (reference sequence). V dropped 5 bases and J dropped 5; count of bases not matched to a gene: 8. CDR3 length: 14 residues. The CDR3 nucleotides read TGTGCCACCAGCGCTCCAGGGGGTGCGGAGACCCAGTACTTC. Protein: CATSAPGGAETQYF. The full variable domain, in which reference TRBV15 and TRBJ2-5 provide the parts outside the CDR3, is DAMVIQNPRYQVTQFGKPVTLSCSQTLNHNVMYWYQQKSSQAPKLLFHYYDKDFNNEADTPDNFQSRRPNTSFCFLDIRSPGLGDTAMYLCATSAPGGAETQYFGPGTRLLVL.

This clonotype was counted a single time. The DNA of the CDR3 is TGTGCCAGCAGTTACCCCTCGGGACTTAACACCGGGGAGCTGTTTTTT. This encodes CASSYPSGLNTGELFF. The chain links TRBV6-2 or TRBV6-3 to TRBJ2-2; weak D call: TRBD2 (6 bases). Germline values: CDR1 MNHEY, CDR2 SVGEGT. The CDR3 runs 16 residues. V gave up 2 bases and J gave up 2 bases, with 12 bases separating them.

V usage is TRBV6-1 and J usage is TRBJ2-2; 7 positions match TRBD1. The germline V gene has CDR1 MNHNS and CDR2 SASEGT. Losses at the gene ends were 8 bases for V and 5 bases for J; bases not matched to a gene: 17. The CDR3 contains 17 residues. The CDR3 region has the DNA TGTGCCAGCCGGGACAGCCTTAGGGTTACAACGACCGGGGAGCTGTTTTTT. Translation: CASRDSLRVTTTGELFF.

This sequence joins TRBV6-5 and TRBJ1-2; D ambiguous. Germline assignment: CDR1 MNHEY and CDR2 SVGAGI. CDR3 length: 13 residues. V was cut by 4 bases and J by 8 bases, with 14 bases left in between. The CDR3 sequence: CASSFTGLLGYTF. The CDR3 region has the DNA TGTGCCAGCAGTTTTACTGGGCTTCTCGGCTACACCTTC.

Concerning this clonotype itself: Relative to the germline gene, one junction end is altered; a read error may explain this. The genes are TRBV4-3 and TRBJ1-1; the D gene is possibly TRBD1 (6 bases). Germline CDR1 LGHNA, CDR2 YSLEER. The CDR3 has 14 residues. The CDR3 sequence is CASSRDKGNTEVFF. CDR3 nucleotide sequence: TGCGCCAGCAGCCGGGACAAGGGGAACACTGAAGTTTTCTTT.

The genes are TRBV20-1 and TRBJ2-7; 16 bases align to TRBD2. Germline CDR1 is DFQATT and CDR2 is SNEGSKA (reference sequence). This CDR3 comprises 15 residues. V lost 6 bases and J lost 4; bases outside the gene matches: 6. CDR3 nucleotides: TGCAGTGCGCTACCGGGACTAGCGGGAGGGTACGAGCAGTACTTC. Encoded protein: CSALPGLAGGYEQYF.

The chain employs TRBV11-2 and TRBJ2-1; 7 bases line up with TRBD1. Unmatched junction bases numbered 12, after V lost 6 bases and J lost 4 bases. The CDR3 length is 16 residues. Germline CDR1 and CDR2: SGHAT and FQNNGV. CDR3 sequence (DNA): TGTGCCAGCAGGGTTTTAGGAGACAGGGATTACAATGAGCAGTTCTTC. Translating gives CASRVLGDRDYNEQFF.

The chain combines TRBV7-9 with TRBJ2-3; 8 bases line up with TRBD2. Germline V gene data show CDR1 as SEHNR and CDR2 as FQNEAQ (reference sequence). The V gene end was trimmed by 2 bases and the J gene end by 0 bases; junction bases not matched to a gene: 4. This CDR3 comprises 16 residues. The CDR3 is CASSLYAGGSTDTQYF. The DNA for the CDR3 is TGTGCCAGCAGCTTATATGCGGGAGGCAGCACAGATACGCAGTATTTT.

This chain uses TRBV28 with TRBJ2-7; D not certain. The CDR3 runs 13 residues. Germline CDR1 and CDR2: MDHEN and SYDVKM. V was cut by 10 bases and J by 6 bases, with 19 bases left in between. The CDR3 protein is CAISPGRLCEQYF. CDR3 DNA sequence: TGTGCCATCAGCCCCGGGCGCCTCTGCGAGCAGTACTTC. Variable domain in full (rest from reference TRBV28 and TRBJ2-7): DVKVTQSSRYLVKRTGEKVFLECVQDMDHENMFWYRQDPGLGLRLIYFSYDVKMKEKGDIPEGYSVSREKKERFSLILESASTNQTSMYLCAISPGRLCEQYFGPGTRLTVT.

In this sample, this clonotype turned up a few times. The chain carries TRBV7-9 and TRBJ2-3; D perhaps matches TRBD1 (6 bases). The V and J ends lost 5 bases and 1 base respectively, with 13 bases between them. Germline CDR1 reads SEHNR; CDR2 reads FQNEAQ (reference sequence). This CDR3 contains 15 residues. The CDR3, as DNA: TGTGCCAGCAGCCCAGGGGACACGGGCACAGATACGCAGTATTTT. Translating it yields CASSPGDTGTDTQYF.